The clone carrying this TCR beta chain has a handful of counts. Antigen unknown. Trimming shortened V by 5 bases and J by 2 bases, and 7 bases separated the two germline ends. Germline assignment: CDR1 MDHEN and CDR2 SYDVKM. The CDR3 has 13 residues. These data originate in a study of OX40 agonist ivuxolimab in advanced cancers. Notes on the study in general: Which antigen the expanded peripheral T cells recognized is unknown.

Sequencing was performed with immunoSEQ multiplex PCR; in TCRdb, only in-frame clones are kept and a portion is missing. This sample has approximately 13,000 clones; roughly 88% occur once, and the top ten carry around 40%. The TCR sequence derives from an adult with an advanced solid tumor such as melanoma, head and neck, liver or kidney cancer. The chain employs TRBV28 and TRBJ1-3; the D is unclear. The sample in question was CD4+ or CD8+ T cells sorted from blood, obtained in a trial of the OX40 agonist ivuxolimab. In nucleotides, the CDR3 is TGTGCCAGCAGTCGGAATACTGGAAACACCATATATTTT. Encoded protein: CASSRNTGNTIYF.